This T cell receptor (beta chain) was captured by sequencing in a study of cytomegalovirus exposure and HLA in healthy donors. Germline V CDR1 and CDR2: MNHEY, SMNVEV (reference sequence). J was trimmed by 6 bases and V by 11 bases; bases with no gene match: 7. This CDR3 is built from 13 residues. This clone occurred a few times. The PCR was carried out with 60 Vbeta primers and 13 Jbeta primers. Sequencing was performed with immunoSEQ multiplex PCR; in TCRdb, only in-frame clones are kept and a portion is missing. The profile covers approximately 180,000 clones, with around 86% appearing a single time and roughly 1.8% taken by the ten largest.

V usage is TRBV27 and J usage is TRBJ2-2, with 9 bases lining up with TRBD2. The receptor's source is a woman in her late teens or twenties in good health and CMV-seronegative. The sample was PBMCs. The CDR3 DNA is TGTGCCTTAGCGGGAGTAGTCGCCGGGGAGCTGTTTTTT. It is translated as CALAGVVAGELFF.